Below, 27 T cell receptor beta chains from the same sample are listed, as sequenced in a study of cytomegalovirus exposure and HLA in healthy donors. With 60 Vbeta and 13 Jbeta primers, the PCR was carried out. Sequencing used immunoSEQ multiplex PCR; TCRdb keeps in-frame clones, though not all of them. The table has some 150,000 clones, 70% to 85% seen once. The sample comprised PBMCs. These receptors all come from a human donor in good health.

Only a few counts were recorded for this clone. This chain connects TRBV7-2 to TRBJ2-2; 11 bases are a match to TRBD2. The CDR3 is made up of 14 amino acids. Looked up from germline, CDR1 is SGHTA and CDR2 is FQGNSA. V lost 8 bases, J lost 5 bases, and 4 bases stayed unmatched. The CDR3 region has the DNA TGTGCCAGCGAGAGACTAGCGGGGACCGGGGAGCTGTTTTTT. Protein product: CASERLAGTGELFF.

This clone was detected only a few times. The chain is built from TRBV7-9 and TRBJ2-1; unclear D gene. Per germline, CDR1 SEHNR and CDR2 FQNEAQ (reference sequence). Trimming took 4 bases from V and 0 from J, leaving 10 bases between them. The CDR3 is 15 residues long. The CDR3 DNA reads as TGTGCCAGCAGCTCCTCCCTAAGCTCCTACAATGAGCAGTTCTTC. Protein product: CASSSSLSSYNEQFF.

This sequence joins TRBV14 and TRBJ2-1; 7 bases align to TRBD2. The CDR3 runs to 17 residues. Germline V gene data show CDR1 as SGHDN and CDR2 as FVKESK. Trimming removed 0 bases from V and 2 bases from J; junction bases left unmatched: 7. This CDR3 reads CASSQDPHTSAYNEQFF. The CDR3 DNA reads TGTGCCAGCAGCCAAGACCCCCATACTAGCGCCTACAATGAGCAGTTCTTC.

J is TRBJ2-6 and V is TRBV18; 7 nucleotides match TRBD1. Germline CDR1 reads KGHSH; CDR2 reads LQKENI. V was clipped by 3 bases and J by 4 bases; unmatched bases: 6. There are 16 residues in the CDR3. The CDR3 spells CASSPRDRAGANVLTF. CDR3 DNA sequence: TGTGCCAGCTCACCGCGAGACAGGGCAGGGGCCAACGTCCTGACTTTC. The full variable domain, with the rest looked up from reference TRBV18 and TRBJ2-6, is NAGVMQNPRHLVRRRGQEARLRCSPMKGHSHVYWYRQLPEEGLKFMVYLQKENIIDESGMPKERFSAEFPKEGPSILRIQQVVRGDSAAYFCASSPRDRAGANVLTFGAGSRLTVL.

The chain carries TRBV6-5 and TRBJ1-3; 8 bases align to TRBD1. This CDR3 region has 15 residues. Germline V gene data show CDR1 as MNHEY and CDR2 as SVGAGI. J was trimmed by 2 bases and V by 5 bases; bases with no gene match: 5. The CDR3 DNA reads TGTGCCAGCAGTCGGCAACAGGGGGCTGGAAACACCATATATTTT. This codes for CASSRQQGAGNTIYF.

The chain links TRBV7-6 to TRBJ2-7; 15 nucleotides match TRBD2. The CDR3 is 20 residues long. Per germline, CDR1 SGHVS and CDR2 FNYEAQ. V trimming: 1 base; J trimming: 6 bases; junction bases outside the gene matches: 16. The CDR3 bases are TGTGCCAGCAGCTTAGGAGGGGTTGGGACTAGCGGGGGGACTACCTGCGAGCAGTACTTC. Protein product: CASSLGGVGTSGGTTCEQYF.

This CDR3 is CASSLTQGSSEAFF. Here the CDR3 DNA reads TGTGCCAGCAGCTTGACACAGGGGAGTAGTGAAGCTTTCTTT. The rearrangement uses TRBV7-3 and TRBJ1-1; 7 nucleotides line up with TRBD1. The germline CDR1 and CDR2 sequences are SGHTA and FQGTGA. V was pared by 3 bases and J by 7 bases, with 8 bases of the junction left unmatched. The CDR3 sequence is 14 residues long.

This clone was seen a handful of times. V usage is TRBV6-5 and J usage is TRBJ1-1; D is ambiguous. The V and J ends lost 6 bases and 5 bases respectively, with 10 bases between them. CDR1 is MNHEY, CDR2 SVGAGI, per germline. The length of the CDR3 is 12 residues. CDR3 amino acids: CASRGGKTEAFF. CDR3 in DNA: TGTGCCAGCAGGGGAGGAAAAACTGAAGCTTTCTTT.

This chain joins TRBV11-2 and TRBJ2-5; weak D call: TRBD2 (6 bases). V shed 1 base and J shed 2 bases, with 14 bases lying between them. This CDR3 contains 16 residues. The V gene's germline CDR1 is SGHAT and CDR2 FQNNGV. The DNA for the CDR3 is TGTGCCAGCAGCTTAGGCTACGGGGGAGAGCAAGAGACCCAGTACTTC. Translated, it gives CASSLGYGGEQETQYF.

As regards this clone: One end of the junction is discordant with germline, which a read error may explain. The CDR3 spells CASGMGTAINQETQYF. The CDR3 region has the DNA TGTGCTAGTGGTATGGGGACAGCCATAAACCAGGAGACCCAGTACTTC. J is TRBJ2-5 and V is TRBV12-5; 7 nucleotides match TRBD1. CDR1 LGHNT and CDR2 FRNRAP come from the germline V gene. CDR3 length: 16 residues.

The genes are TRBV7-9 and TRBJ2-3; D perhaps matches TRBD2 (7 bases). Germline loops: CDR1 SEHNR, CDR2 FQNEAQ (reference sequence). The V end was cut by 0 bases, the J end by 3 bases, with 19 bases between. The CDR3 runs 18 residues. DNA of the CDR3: TGTGCCAGCAGCTTAGCGGGTGGCGGGGGCGTGGTTACAGATACGCAGTATTTT. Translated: CASSLAGGGGVVTDTQYF.

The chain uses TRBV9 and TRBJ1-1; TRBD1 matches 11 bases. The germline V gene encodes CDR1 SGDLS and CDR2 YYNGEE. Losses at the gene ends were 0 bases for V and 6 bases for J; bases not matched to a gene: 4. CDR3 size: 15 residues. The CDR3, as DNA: TGTGCCAGCAGCGTAGGTGGGACAGGGGGGTCTGAAGCTTTCTTT. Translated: CASSVGGTGGSEAFF.

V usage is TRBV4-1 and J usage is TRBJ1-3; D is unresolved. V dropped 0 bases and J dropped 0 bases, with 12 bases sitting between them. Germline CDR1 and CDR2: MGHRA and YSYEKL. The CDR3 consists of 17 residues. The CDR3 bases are TGCGCCAGCAGCCAAGATGACTCCCGGTACTCTGGAAACACCATATATTTT. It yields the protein CASSQDDSRYSGNTIYF.

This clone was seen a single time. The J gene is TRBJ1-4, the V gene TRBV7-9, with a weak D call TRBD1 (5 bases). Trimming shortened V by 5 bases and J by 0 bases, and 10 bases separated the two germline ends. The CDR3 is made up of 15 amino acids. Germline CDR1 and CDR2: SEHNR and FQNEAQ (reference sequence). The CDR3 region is CASSPTGATNEKLFF. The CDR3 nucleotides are TGTGCCAGCAGCCCCACGGGGGCAACTAATGAAAAACTGTTTTTT.

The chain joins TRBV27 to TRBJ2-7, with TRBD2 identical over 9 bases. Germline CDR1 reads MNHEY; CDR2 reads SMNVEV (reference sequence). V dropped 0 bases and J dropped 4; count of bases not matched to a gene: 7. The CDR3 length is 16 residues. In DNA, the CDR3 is TGTGCCAGCAGTTTATCTAGCGGGACTAGCCCATACGAGCAGTACTTC. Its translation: CASSLSSGTSPYEQYF.

The CDR3 spells CASSGHRVPIYGYTF. For the CDR3, the DNA is TGTGCCAGCAGCGGCCACAGGGTTCCCATCTATGGCTACACCTTC. The chain uses TRBV9 and TRBJ1-2, with D perhaps matching TRBD1 (6 bases). The CDR3 consists of 15 residues. Trimming stripped 3 bases from V and 4 bases from J, with 16 bases between. The germline V gene has CDR1 SGDLS and CDR2 YYNGEE.

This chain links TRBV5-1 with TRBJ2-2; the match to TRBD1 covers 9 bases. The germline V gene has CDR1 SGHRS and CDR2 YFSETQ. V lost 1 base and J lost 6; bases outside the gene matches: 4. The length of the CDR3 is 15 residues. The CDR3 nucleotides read TGCGCCAGCAGCTTGACAGGGGGCGCGGCCGGGGAGCTGTTTTTT. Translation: CASSLTGGAAGELFF.

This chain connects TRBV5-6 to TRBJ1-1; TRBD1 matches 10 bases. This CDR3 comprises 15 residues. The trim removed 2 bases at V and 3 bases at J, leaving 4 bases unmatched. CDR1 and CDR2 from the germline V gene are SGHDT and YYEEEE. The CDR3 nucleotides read TGTGCCAGCAGCTTCATGGGGACAGGGGACACTGAAGCTTTCTTT. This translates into CASSFMGTGDTEAFF.

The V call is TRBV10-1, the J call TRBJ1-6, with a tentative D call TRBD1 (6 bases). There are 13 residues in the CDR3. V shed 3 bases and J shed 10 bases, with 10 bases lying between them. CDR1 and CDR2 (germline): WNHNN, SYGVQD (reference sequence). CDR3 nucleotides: TGCGCCAGCAGTGACAGGGGTAAGTCACCCCTCCACTTT. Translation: CASSDRGKSPLHF.

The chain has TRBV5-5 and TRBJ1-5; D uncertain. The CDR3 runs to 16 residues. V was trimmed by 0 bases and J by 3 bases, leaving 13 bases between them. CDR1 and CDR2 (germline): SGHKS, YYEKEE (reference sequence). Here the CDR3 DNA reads TGTGCCAGCAGCTTGGATTCAGGTCTTGTCAATCAGCCCCAGCATTTT. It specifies CASSLDSGLVNQPQHF.

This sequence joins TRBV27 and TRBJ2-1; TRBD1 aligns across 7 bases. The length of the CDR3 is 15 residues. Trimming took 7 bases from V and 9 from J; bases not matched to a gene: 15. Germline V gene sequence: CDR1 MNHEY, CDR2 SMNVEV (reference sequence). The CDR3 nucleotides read TGTGCCAGCAATCCGACAGGGTATATTATTTCTGAGCAGTTCTTC. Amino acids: CASNPTGYIISEQFF.

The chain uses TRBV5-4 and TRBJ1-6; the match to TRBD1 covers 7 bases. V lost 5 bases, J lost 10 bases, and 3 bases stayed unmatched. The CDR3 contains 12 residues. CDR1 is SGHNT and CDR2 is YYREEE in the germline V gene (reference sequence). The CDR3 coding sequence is TGTGCCAGCAGAGGGGGCGGCTCACCCCTCCACTTT. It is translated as CASRGGGSPLHF. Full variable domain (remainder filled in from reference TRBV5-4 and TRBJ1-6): ETGVTQSPTHLIKTRGQQVTLRCSSQSGHNTVSWYQQALGQGPQFIFQYYREEENGRGNFPPRFSGLQFPNYSSELNVNALELDDSALYLCASRGGGSPLHFGNGTRLTVT.

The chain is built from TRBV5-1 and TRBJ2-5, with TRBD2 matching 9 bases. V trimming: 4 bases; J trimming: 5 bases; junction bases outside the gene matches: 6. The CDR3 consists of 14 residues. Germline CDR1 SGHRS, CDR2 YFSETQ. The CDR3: CASSPGLAGETQYF. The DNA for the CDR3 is TGCGCCAGCAGCCCGGGACTAGCTGGTGAGACCCAGTACTTC.

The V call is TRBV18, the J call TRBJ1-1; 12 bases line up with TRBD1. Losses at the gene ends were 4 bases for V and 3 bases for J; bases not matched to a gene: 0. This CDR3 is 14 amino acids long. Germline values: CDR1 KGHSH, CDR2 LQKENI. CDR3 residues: CASSRDRGHTEAFF. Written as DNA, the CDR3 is TGTGCCAGCTCACGGGACAGGGGGCACACTGAAGCTTTCTTT.

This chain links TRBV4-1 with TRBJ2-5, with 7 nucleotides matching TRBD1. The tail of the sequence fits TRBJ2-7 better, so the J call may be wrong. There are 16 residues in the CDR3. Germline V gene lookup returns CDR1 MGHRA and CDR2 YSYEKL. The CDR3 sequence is CASSHDPGQTSYEQYF. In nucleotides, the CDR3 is TGCGCCAGCAGCCACGACCCGGGACAGACCTCCTACGAGCAGTACTTC.

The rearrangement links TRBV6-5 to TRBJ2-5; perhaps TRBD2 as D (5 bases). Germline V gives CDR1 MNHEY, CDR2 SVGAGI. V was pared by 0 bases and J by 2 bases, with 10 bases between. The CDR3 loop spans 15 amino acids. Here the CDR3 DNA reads TGTGCCAGCAGTTACTCGTGGCGGGTACAAGAGACCCAGTACTTC. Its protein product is CASSYSWRVQETQYF.

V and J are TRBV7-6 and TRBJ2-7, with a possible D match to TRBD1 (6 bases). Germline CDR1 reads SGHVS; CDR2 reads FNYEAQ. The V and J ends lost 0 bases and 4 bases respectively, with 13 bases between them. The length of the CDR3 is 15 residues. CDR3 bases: TGTGCCAGCAGCTTAGCGCAGGGGTACGGTTACGAGCAGTACTTC. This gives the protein CASSLAQGYGYEQYF.